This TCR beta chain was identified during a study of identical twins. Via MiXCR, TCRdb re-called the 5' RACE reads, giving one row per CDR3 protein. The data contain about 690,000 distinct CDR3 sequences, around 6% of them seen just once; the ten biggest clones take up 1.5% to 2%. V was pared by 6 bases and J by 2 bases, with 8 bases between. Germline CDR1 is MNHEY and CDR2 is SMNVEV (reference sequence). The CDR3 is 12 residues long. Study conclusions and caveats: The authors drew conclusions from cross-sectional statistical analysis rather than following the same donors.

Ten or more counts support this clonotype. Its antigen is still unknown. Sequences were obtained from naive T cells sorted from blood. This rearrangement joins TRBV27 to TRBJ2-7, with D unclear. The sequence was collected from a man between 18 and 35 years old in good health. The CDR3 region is CASSSGPYEQYF. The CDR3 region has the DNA TGTGCCAGCAGCTCCGGCCCCTACGAGCAGTACTTC.